These T cell receptor beta chains were read from a single sample in a study of T cells in Graves' hyperthyroidism and ophthalmopathy. TCRdb reprocessed the multiplex PCR reads via MiXCR and lists one record per CDR3 protein. The table lists hundreds of thousands of distinct CDR3 sequences, about a sixth of them singletons, with less than 15% in the top ten. The sample taken for sequencing was blood. The receptors originated from a woman younger than 35 with Graves' hyperthyroidism. Each CDR3 is given with its conserved first and last residue. A D gene is named only where the DNA matches it firmly. Some rows mark clone size as missing; the rest say once, few, many or name a class of expanded clone.

>few|TRBJ1-2|TRBV29-1|.
CSVGPGIRGYTF
TGCAGCGTTGGCCCGGGGATCCGTGGCTACACCTTC
>.|TRBJ2-1|TRBV5-1|.
CASSSSPTAYNEQFF
TGCGCCAGCAGCTCCTCCCCGACGGCCTACAATGAGCAGTTCTTC
>.|TRBJ2-1|TRBV7-9|TRBD1
CASSQNFQGVSEQFF
TGTGCCAGCAGTCAAAATTTCCAGGGGGTGAGTGAGCAGTTCTTC
>many|TRBJ2-7|TRBV5-1|.
CASSLGHRDESEQYF
TGCGCCAGCAGCTTGGGTCACCGGGACGAGAGCGAGCAGTACTTC
>many|TRBJ2-7|TRBV24-1|TRBD2
CATSDGTSGTYEQYF
TGTGCCACCAGTGACGGGACTAGCGGAACCTACGAGCAGTACTTC
>few|TRBJ1-1|TRBV6-2/TRBV6-3|.
CASSEIVWTGAFF
TGTGCCAGCAGTGAAATCGTCTGGACGGGAGCTTTCTTT
>many|TRBJ2-3|TRBV2|TRBD2
CASSATSGLPADTQYF
TGTGCCAGCAGTGCGACTAGCGGTCTACCAGCAGATACGCAGTATTTT
>many|TRBJ2-1|TRBV2|TRBD2
CASTRTSGRYNEQFF
TGTGCCAGCACCAGGACTAGCGGGAGGTACAATGAGCAGTTCTTC
>.|TRBJ2-3|TRBV14|TRBD2
CASSATPVLAGNTDTQYF
TGTGCCAGCAGCGCAACCCCTGTACTAGCGGGGAACACAGATACGCAGTATTTT
>many|TRBJ2-1|TRBV11-2|TRBD2
CASRTLSGRAYNEQFF
TGTGCCAGCAGAACCCTTAGCGGGAGGGCCTACAATGAGCAGTTCTTC
>few|TRBJ2-7|TRBV5-1|.
CASSRDDTREYF
TGCGCCAGCAGCCGGGACGATACGAGGGAGTACTTC
>.|TRBJ2-7|TRBV2|.
CASSRGQGLSYEQYF
TGTGCCAGCAGCCGGGGCCAGGGGTTGTCCTACGAGCAGTACTTC
>few|TRBJ2-7|TRBV5-6|.
CASSLVGLTGQYF
TGTGCCAGCAGCTTGGTAGGGCTTACTGGGCAGTACTTC
>few|TRBJ2-5|TRBV6-1|.
CASSPSWARQETQYF
TGTGCCAGCAGTCCTTCGTGGGCTAGACAAGAGACCCAGTACTTC
>many|TRBJ2-3|TRBV5-1|TRBD1
CASTPTGLTDTQYF
TGCGCCAGCACCCCGACAGGGCTCACAGATACGCAGTATTTT
>.|TRBJ2-7|TRBV20-1|TRBD2
CSARDPRPAGGPYYEQYF
TGCAGTGCTAGAGATCCCCGGCCAGCGGGGGGACCCTACTACGAGCAGTACTTC
>.|TRBJ2-2|TRBV4-2|.
CASSLSGRTTGELFF
TGTGCCAGCAGCCTCTCGGGACGGACCACCGGGGAGCTGTTTTTT
>many|TRBJ2-1|TRBV12-3/TRBV12-4|.
CASRGGGYNEQFF
TGTGCCAGCAGGGGGGGTGGATACAATGAGCAGTTCTTC
>many|TRBJ2-2|TRBV2|.
CASSEDPARTGELFF
TGTGCCAGCAGTGAAGACCCTGCGAGGACCGGGGAGCTGTTTTTT
>few|TRBJ1-1|TRBV6-1|.
CASSKSGSTEAFF
TGTGCCAGCAGTAAGTCCGGGAGTACTGAAGCTTTCTTT
>.|TRBJ2-1|TRBV28|.
CAGGPRVGEQFF
TGTGCCGGCGGGCCACGAGTTGGTGAGCAGTTCTTC
>.|TRBJ1-3|TRBV12-3/TRBV12-4|.
CASSREVRYSGNTIYF
TGTGCCAGCAGCAGGGAGGTCAGGTACTCCGGAAACACCATATATTTT
>few|TRBJ2-5|TRBV5-1|.
CASSLQVSTGETQYF
TGCGCCAGCAGCTTGCAGGTTTCTACGGGAGAGACCCAGTACTTC
>many|TRBJ2-7|TRBV2|TRBD1
CASSGTGSAEQYF
TGTGCCAGCAGTGGGACAGGGAGTGCCGAGCAGTACTTC
>once|TRBJ2-7|TRBV6-1|.
CASTQPGAGSYEQYF
TGTGCCAGCACCCAGCCGGGGGCGGGTAGTTACGAGCAGTACTTC
>.|TRBJ2-5|TRBV7-9|TRBD1
CASSLVGQGRETQYF
TGTGCCAGCAGCTTAGTTGGACAGGGCCGAGAGACCCAGTACTTC
>.|TRBJ2-1|TRBV27|.
CASSLSRGLGGEQFF
TGTGCCAGCAGTTTGTCGCGGGGCCTTGGGGGGGAGCAGTTCTTC
>many|TRBJ1-2|TRBV12-3/TRBV12-4|.
CASSLRFYYGYTF
TGTGCCAGCAGTTTGAGATTCTACTATGGCTACACCTTC
>few|TRBJ2-1|TRBV9|TRBD2
CASSTQLAGGSYNEQFF
TGTGCCAGCAGCACTCAACTAGCGGGGGGCTCCTACAATGAGCAGTTCTTC
>many|TRBJ2-7|TRBV5-1|.
CASSLEGDSYEQYF
TGCGCCAGCAGCTTGGAAGGTGACAGCTACGAGCAGTACTTC
>many|TRBJ1-1|TRBV12-3/TRBV12-4|TRBD1
CASSATQGANTEAFF
TGTGCCAGCAGTGCCACCCAGGGGGCGAACACTGAAGCTTTCTTT
>.|TRBJ1-4|TRBV6-1|.
CASSEASGRYEKLFF
TGTGCCAGCAGTGAAGCGTCGGGGAGATATGAAAAACTGTTTTTT
>.|TRBJ2-3|TRBV5-1|.
CASSLAKNTQYF
TGCGCCAGCAGCCTGGCCAAGAACACGCAGTATTTT
>many|TRBJ1-2|TRBV11-2|.
CASSLDAYGYTF
TGTGCCAGCAGCTTAGATGCTTATGGCTACACCTTC
>many|TRBJ1-1|TRBV7-2|TRBD1
CASSLVASGGGPEAFF
TGTGCCAGCAGCTTAGTAGCATCAGGGGGCGGACCTGAAGCTTTCTTT
>.|TRBJ1-2|TRBV9|.
CASSVGGRTNYGYTF
TGTGCCAGCAGCGTAGGTGGCCGGACTAACTATGGCTACACCTTC
>many|TRBJ1-1|TRBV29-1|TRBD1
CSVEKQGQPLEAFF
TGCAGCGTTGAAAAACAGGGACAGCCTCTTGAAGCTTTCTTT
>few|TRBJ1-2|TRBV27|.
CASSLGMARVGYTF
TGTGCCAGCAGTTTAGGGATGGCTCGGGTTGGCTACACCTTC
>.|TRBJ1-4|TRBV4-3|.
CASSRSDRATNEKLFF
TGCGCCAGCAGCCGTTCCGACAGAGCAACTAATGAAAAACTGTTTTTT
>.|TRBJ1-4|TRBV9|TRBD1
CASSETGGFTNERLFF
TGTGCCAGCAGCGAGACAGGGGGCTTTACTAATGAAAGACTGTTTTTT
>.|TRBJ2-1|TRBV9|.
CASSVELGGSYNEQFF
TGTGCCAGCAGCGTAGAGTTGGGGGGTTCCTACAATGAGCAGTTCTTC
>many|TRBJ2-2|TRBV2|TRBD2
CASSEIAGDTGELFF
TGTGCCAGCAGTGAAATAGCGGGGGATACCGGGGAGCTGTTTTTT
>.|TRBJ2-5|TRBV4-1|.
CASSHTGSGKTQYF
TGCGCCAGCAGCCATACAGGGTCCGGGAAGACCCAGTACTTC
>many|TRBJ2-1|TRBV7-2|TRBD1
CASSSRTGVGNEQFF
TGTGCCAGCAGCTCGCGGACAGGGGTTGGCAATGAGCAGTTCTTC
>.|TRBJ1-2|TRBV29-1|.
CSVESPDNYGYTF
TGCAGCGTTGAATCTCCAGATAACTATGGCTACACCTTC
>few|TRBJ2-3|TRBV6-2/TRBV6-3|TRBD2
CASSPLGFAGESDTQYF
TGTGCCAGCAGTCCGCTTGGTTTTGCGGGGGAATCCGATACGCAGTATTTT
>few|TRBJ2-5|TRBV20-1|.
CSARDPRADVRETQYF
TGCAGTGCTAGAGATCCTCGAGCGGACGTCCGGGAGACCCAGTACTTC